This T cell receptor (beta chain) emerged from a study of blood T cell repertoires in COVID-19 (dated by TCRdb to about 2020). Broadly, across the study: The collaborator samples originated in the United States, Italy and Spain and spanned the acute and convalescent phases of COVID-19. The prospective study material was composed of cDNA or gDNA derived from T cells, B-cell-depleted T cells, or PBMCs. The dataset comprised deeply sampled blood TCRbeta repertoires from subjects exposed to, actively infected with, or recovered from COVID-19. A freely available public database, intended as a resource for researchers studying the immune response to SARS-CoV-2, is where the repertoires were released. Samples were obtained from the ongoing ImmuneRACE study (first 160 participants) and from 1,200 or so subjects provided by 6 global collaborators. Sample metadata almost always included a de-identified subject ID, COVID-19 status, age in years and sex. Where available, HLA class I and class II types were taken from metadata supplied by the sample provider and were not determined by assay-based typing. Paper-wide results and their limitations: How much clinical and demographic metadata was included differed by source and by participant, and the metadata was provided uncurated.

Notes on this clone: The specificity of this receptor is unknown. Base qualities were left out, and no much larger clone turns up one base away.

Participants in the prospective study were aged about 18 to 95 years, lived in under 30 United States geographic areas, and enrolled through a virtual design. In the prospective study, participants were assigned to cohorts based on the clinical history participants reported in a screening survey and a study questionnaire. Recovered participants in ImmuneRACE Cohort 3 were defined as having two consecutive negative NP/OP PCR tests, clearance from a healthcare professional, or resolution of symptoms. In the prospective study, whole blood, serum and a nasopharyngeal or oropharyngeal swab were collected from each participant by mobile phlebotomists. Additional blood draws and questionnaires over an approximately 2-month period could optionally be provided by prospective study participants. Before DNA extraction, prospective study blood samples were shipped either frozen or at room temperature. TCRbeta CDR3 regions were amplified from genomic DNA by means of the immunoSEQ Assay, a bias-controlled multiplex PCR. On the study's bioinformatics: Nucleated cell counts per sample were estimated from amplification of reference gene primers within the assay. Sequence reads were collapsed and filtered to measure the absolute abundance of every unique TCRbeta CDR3 rearrangement. For each sample, productive Simpson clonality was calculated as the square root of Simpson's diversity index across productive rearrangements. TCRdb obtained this table from immuneACCESS and retained in-frame rearrangements with V and J assigned. These tables miss some clones; where compared with another copy, unresolved V genes account for less than half of the shortfall, and the remainder is unexplained. V and J calls and clone size are as listed in that table; D and trimming were resolved from the DNA. The sample records about 280,000 clones, less than 85% of which are singletons. Of the sample, roughly 2.6% is held by the ten largest clones.

The CDR3 spans 14 residues, from the cysteine through the phenylalanine. Only the CDR3 portion is preserved as DNA: 42 bases, with reading frame beginning at the first base. The CDR1 and CDR2 encoded by the germline V gene are MNHEY and SVGAGI. Between the V and J ends, shortened by 0 bases and 7 bases respectively, the junction contains 12 bases. What was sequenced was PBMCs or T cells enriched from blood (not recorded which). The receptor was derived from a woman aged 45-65 years who had recovered from COVID-19. The chain couples TRBV6-5 to TRBJ1-1, with no confident D gene call. The CDR3 protein is CASSYSPDSYEAFF. The nucleotide sequence reads as follows: TGTGCCAGCAGTTACTCGCCCGACTCGTATGAAGCTTTCTTT.